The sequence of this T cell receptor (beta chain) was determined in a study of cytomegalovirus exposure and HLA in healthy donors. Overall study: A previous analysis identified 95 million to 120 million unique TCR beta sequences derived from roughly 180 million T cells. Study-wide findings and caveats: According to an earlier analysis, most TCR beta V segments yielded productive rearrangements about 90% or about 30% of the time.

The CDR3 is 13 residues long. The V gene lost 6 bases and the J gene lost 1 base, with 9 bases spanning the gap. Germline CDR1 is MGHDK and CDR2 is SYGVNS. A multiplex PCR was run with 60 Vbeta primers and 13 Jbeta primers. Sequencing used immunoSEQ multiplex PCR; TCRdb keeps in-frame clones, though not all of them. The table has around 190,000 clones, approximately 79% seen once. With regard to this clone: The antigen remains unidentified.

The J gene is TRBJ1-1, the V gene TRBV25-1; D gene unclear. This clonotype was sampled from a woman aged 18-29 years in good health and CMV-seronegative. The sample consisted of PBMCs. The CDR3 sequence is CASSVAGNTEAFF. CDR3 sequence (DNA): TGTGCCAGCAGCGTAGCGGGGAACACTGAAGCTTTCTTT. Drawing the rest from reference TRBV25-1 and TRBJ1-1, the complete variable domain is EADIYQTPRYLVIGTGKKITLECSQTMGHDKMYWYQQDPGMELHLIHYSYGVNSTEKGDLSSESTVSRIRTEHFPLTLESARPSHTSQYLCASSVAGNTEAFFGQGTRLTVV.